Listed here are 13 T cell receptor beta chains from one sample, sequenced in a study of cytomegalovirus exposure and HLA in healthy donors. Amplification used 60 Vbeta primers and 13 Jbeta primers. The data were produced by immunoSEQ multiplex PCR, yet TCRdb's version contains in-frame clones alone and is incomplete. The data show 150,000 or so clones, around 74% seen once. The specimen was PBMCs. These receptor sequences come from a man aged 18 to 29 in good health and CMV-seronegative.

This clone has a handful of counts. V gene TRBV2 combines with J gene TRBJ1-6; D may be TRBD1 (5 bases). Germline V gives CDR1 SNHLY, CDR2 FYNNEI. V was trimmed by 6 bases and J by 8 bases, leaving 11 bases between them. CDR3 length: 13 residues. CDR3 sequence: CASSRGGDSPLHF. CDR3 DNA sequence: TGTGCCAGCAGCCGCGGGGGTGATTCACCCCTCCACTTT.

A few counts support this clone. The J gene is TRBJ1-5, the V gene TRBV18, with 7 nucleotides matching TRBD1. The CDR3 sequence is 13 residues long. The trim removed 3 bases at V and 8 bases at J, leaving 4 bases unmatched. Germline CDR1 is KGHSH and CDR2 is LQKENI. CDR3 bases: TGTGCCAGCTCACCGGGGCAGGGGGAGCCCCAGCATTTT. It yields the protein CASSPGQGEPQHF.

The chain combines TRBV16 with TRBJ1-5; TRBD1 might be the D (5 bases). The CDR3 sequence is 15 residues long. V lost 0 bases, J lost 3 bases, and 9 bases lay in between. The germline CDR1 and CDR2 sequences are KGHSY and FQNENV. The CDR3 nucleotides are TGTGCCAGCAGCCAATCGTCAGGGTTCAATCAGCCCCAGCATTTT. It codes for CASSQSSGFNQPQHF.

This rearrangement joins TRBV4-2 to TRBJ2-3; D is perhaps TRBD1 (6 bases). The CDR3 contains 16 residues. Germline lookup yields CDR1 LGHNA and CDR2 YNFKEQ. Between the trimmed V and J ends, which lost 3 bases and 5 bases, there was a span of 18 bases. The CDR3: CASSHSAENREDTQYF. Here the CDR3 DNA reads TGTGCCAGCAGCCACTCAGCGGAGAACAGGGAAGATACGCAGTATTTT.

The chain employs TRBV9 and TRBJ2-3; 12 nucleotides line up with TRBD1. The junction had 7 bases not matched to a gene; V was cut back by 3 bases and J by 5 bases. Looked up from germline, CDR1 is SGDLS and CDR2 is YYNGEE. The CDR3 is 16 amino acids. The CDR3 spells CASSAWGQGAGDTQYF. CDR3 DNA: TGTGCCAGCAGCGCGTGGGGACAGGGGGCAGGAGATACGCAGTATTTT.

About this clone: At the DNA level, this CDR3 is encoded by other sequences in the same sample as well. The V gene is TRBV6-5, the J gene TRBJ2-3, with TRBD2 matching over 9 bases. The CDR3 extends over 15 amino acids. CDR1 is MNHEY and CDR2 is SVGAGI in the germline V gene. With 6 bases clipped from V and 1 base from J, the junction kept 5 bases outside the gene matches. The CDR3 bases are TGTGCCAGCAGCCTAAGACTAGCGGGCACAGATACGCAGTATTTT. This codes for CASSLRLAGTDTQYF.

This chain uses TRBV30 with TRBJ1-2; 12 bases line up with TRBD1. This CDR3 is built from 12 residues. CDR1 and CDR2 from the germline V gene are GTSNPN and SVGIG (reference sequence). J lost 7 bases, V lost 7 bases, and 4 bases had no gene match. The DNA for the CDR3 is TGTGCCTCGGGACAGGGGGCCGGTGGCTACACCTTC. It specifies CASGQGAGGYTF. Full variable domain (outside the CDR3, taken from reference TRBV30 and TRBJ1-2): SQTIHQWPATLVQPVGSPLSLECTVEGTSNPNLYWYRQAAGRGLQLLFYSVGIGQISSEVPQNLSASRPQDRQFILSSKKLLLSDSGFYLCASGQGAGGYTFGSGTRLTVV.

This clone was seen just once. This chain links TRBV5-1 with TRBJ2-1, with 7 bases aligning to TRBD2. Unmatched junction bases numbered 6, after V lost 3 bases and J lost 6 bases. The CDR3 has 14 amino acids. Germline assignment: CDR1 SGHRS and CDR2 YFSETQ. The CDR3 DNA sequence: TGCGCCAGCAGCTCCGGGACTATACCCAATGAGCAGTTCTTC. Protein: CASSSGTIPNEQFF.

This clone turned up a few times. The CDR3 protein is CASSEQGVAPPLHF. The DNA of the CDR3 is TGTGCCAGCAGTGAACAGGGCGTGGCCCCACCCCTCCACTTT. The chain is built from TRBV2 and TRBJ1-6; a weak D match, TRBD1 (5 bases). The V end was cut by 2 bases, the J end by 11 bases, with 13 bases between. The CDR3 consists of 14 residues. The germline V gene encodes CDR1 SNHLY and CDR2 FYNNEI.

As for this clone: A junction boundary mismatches the germline segment, possibly from a read error. The chain employs TRBV7-9 and TRBJ2-6, with D possibly TRBD1 on 5 matching bases. The CDR3 consists of 13 residues. Germline CDR1 is SEHNR and CDR2 is FQNEAQ (reference sequence). CDR3 sequence: CASSPSGANGLTF. The CDR3 DNA reads TGTGCCAGCAGCCCCTCTGGGGCCAACGGCCTGACTTTC.

V is TRBV18 and J is TRBJ2-1, with a weak D call TRBD2 (7 bases). Germline values: CDR1 KGHSH, CDR2 LQKENI. The CDR3 has 15 residues. The germline V and J ends were trimmed by 6 bases and 6 bases, with 18 bases remaining between them. This chain's CDR3 is CASSRTSGGANEQFF. For the CDR3, the DNA is TGTGCCAGCTCGCGCACTAGTGGGGGGGCCAATGAGCAGTTCTTC.

The rearrangement joins TRBV19 to TRBJ1-5; a weak D match, TRBD1 (5 bases). With 0 bases removed from V and 0 bases from J, the gap between germline ends came to 6 bases. The CDR3 has 15 residues. The germline V gene encodes CDR1 LNHDA and CDR2 SQIVND (reference sequence). CDR3 residues: CASSIEGDSNQPQHF. CDR3 DNA sequence: TGTGCCAGTAGTATAGAAGGGGATAGCAATCAGCCCCAGCATTTT.

CDR3 coding DNA: TGTGCCAGCAGTTTGACTACGACTTGGTCCAGCTCCTACAATGAGCAGTTCTTC. The encoded protein is CASSLTTTWSSSYNEQFF. The rearrangement joins TRBV2 to TRBJ2-1; possible D gene TRBD2, 5 bases. The CDR3 has 18 residues. V lost 5 bases and J lost 0, with 20 bases in between. In germline, CDR1 is SNHLY, CDR2 FYNNEI.